This T cell receptor beta chain was sequenced during a study of radiation and T cells in renal cell carcinoma. TCRdb's table, derived via immunoSEQ multiplex PCR, lists solely in-frame clones and lacks some. Among 150,000 or so clones, about nine tenths were seen once, and the ten largest hold over 9%. The CDR3 length is 12 residues. Germline V gene data show CDR1 as SGHTS and CDR2 as YDEGEE. Trimming cost V 6 bases and J 14 bases; bases outside gene matches: 11. Points on this clone: Its specificity is not known.

Overall study findings and caveats: From baseline, blood top tumor clonotypes peaked at 2 weeks post-radiation.

The time point is: blood 4 weeks post-SBRT, at nephrectomy. Treatment meaning: 15 Gy SBRT to primary tumor, nephrectomy 4 weeks later. Radiation-treated patients gave blood at baseline, week 2 and week 4. The tumor was a clear cell renal cell carcinoma. The chain couples TRBV5-8 to TRBJ1-2, with 9 bases that match TRBD1. The sequenced sample was blood, obtained from a patient whose treatment included radiotherapy and nephrectomy. This clonotype was obtained from a woman aged 45-65 years with renal cell carcinoma. The CDR3 bases are TGTGCCAGCAACAAACCCGGACAGGGGAGAACCTTC. Protein sequence: CASNKPGQGRTF.